What follows are 9 T cell receptor beta chains derived from one specimen sequenced in a study of OX40 agonist ivuxolimab in advanced cancers. Receptor amplification or capture employed the immunoSEQ multiplex PCR assay. TCRdb carries this immuneACCESS record with in-frame sequences only. Its versions omit some clonotypes, under half of them owing to an unresolved V gene in the studies checked, with the rest unexplained. The sample table lists tens of thousands of clones, roughly 86% of them with a count of one. The top ten hold 1.2% of the sample. The sample here was CD4+ or CD8+ T cells sorted from blood, taken in a trial of the OX40 agonist ivuxolimab. The receptor set was obtained from an adult with an advanced solid tumor such as melanoma, head and neck, liver or kidney cancer.

In its sample, this clone was seen a few times. V usage is TRBV28 and J usage is TRBJ2-7, with 11 positions matching TRBD1. Per the germline V gene, CDR1 is MDHEN and CDR2 is SYDVKM. Unmatched junction bases numbered 7, after V lost 6 bases and J lost 6 bases. The CDR3 loop spans 14 amino acids. This CDR3 reads CASSRGGTGGEQYF. CDR3 sequence (DNA): TGTGCCAGCAGCCGTGGGGGGACAGGGGGCGAGCAGTACTTC.

The chain is built from TRBV30 and TRBJ2-3; TRBD1 might be the D (5 bases). The CDR3 totals 14 residues. With 1 base removed from V and 3 bases from J, the gap between germline ends came to 11 bases. The germline CDR1 and CDR2 sequences are GTSNPN and SVGIG (reference sequence). Here the CDR3 DNA reads TGTGCCTGGAGTGGGACAAGGGCTACAGATACGCAGTATTTT. Its translation is CAWSGTRATDTQYF. The full variable domain, with the rest looked up from reference TRBV30 and TRBJ2-3, is SQTIHQWPATLVQPVGSPLSLECTVEGTSNPNLYWYRQAAGRGLQLLFYSVGIGQISSEVPQNLSASRPQDRQFILSSKKLLLSDSGFYLCAWSGTRATDTQYFGPGTRLTVL.

The chain couples TRBV7-2 to TRBJ1-5; TRBD1 is a possible D gene (6 bases). CDR1 is SGHTA and CDR2 is FQGNSA in the germline V gene. V gave up 4 bases and J gave up 0 bases, with 10 bases separating them. The CDR3 totals 15 residues. In DNA, the CDR3 is TGTGCCAGCAGCTCACAGGGCGGTAGCAATCAGCCCCAGCATTTT. This translates into CASSSQGGSNQPQHF.

The V and J genes are TRBV18 and TRBJ2-1; TRBD1 might be the D (6 bases). The germline V gene encodes CDR1 KGHSH and CDR2 LQKENI. This CDR3 is 16 amino acids long. V was pared by 0 bases and J by 0 bases, with 9 bases between. The CDR3 nucleotides read TGTGCCAGCTCACCACCTGGGGGCAGCTCCTACAATGAGCAGTTCTTC. Its protein product is CASSPPGGSSYNEQFF.

This clone was seen more than once but under ten times. The V gene is TRBV5-1, the J gene TRBJ2-7, with unresolved D. This CDR3 is 14 amino acids long. Germline lookup yields CDR1 SGHRS and CDR2 YFSETQ. V lost 3 bases, J lost 7 bases, and 17 bases lay in between. This CDR3 reads CASSSTTPPPEQYF. CDR3 in DNA: TGCGCCAGCAGCTCCACGACACCTCCCCCGGAGCAGTACTTC.

The V gene is TRBV11-2, the J gene TRBJ2-5; perhaps TRBD2 as D (7 bases). Germline CDR1 SGHAT, CDR2 FQNNGV. V was cut by 5 bases and J by 5 bases, with 18 bases left in between. The CDR3 has 15 amino acids. The CDR3 nucleotides read TGTGCCAGCAGCCCCGACCCGGGGGGCAGGGAGACCCAGTACTTC. This encodes CASSPDPGGRETQYF.

This clone showed up just a few times. This sequence joins TRBV15 and TRBJ2-2, with D possibly being TRBD1 (5 bases). This CDR3 is 16 amino acids long. V lost 5 bases and J lost 0, with 13 bases in between. In germline, CDR1 is LNHNV, CDR2 YYDKDF (reference sequence). The CDR3: CATSPPGRANTGELFF. CDR3 nucleotides: TGTGCCACCAGCCCTCCGGGCAGGGCGAACACCGGGGAGCTGTTTTTT.

There are a few counts of this clone. The chain employs TRBV30 and TRBJ1-2, with a possible D match to TRBD1 (5 bases). The CDR3 spans 12 residues. The V gene's germline CDR1 is GTSNPN and CDR2 SVGIG (reference sequence). The ends were cut back, 5 bases at V and 5 bases at J, with 12 bases in the middle. The CDR3 DNA reads TGTGCCTGGGGCGGGACCGCTTATGGCTACACCTTC. Translating it yields CAWGGTAYGYTF.

The chain joins TRBV7-9 to TRBJ2-7; 10 nucleotides agree with TRBD1. Germline lookup yields CDR1 SEHNR and CDR2 FQNEAQ (reference sequence). The V and J ends lost 7 bases and 9 bases, in that order; junction bases with no gene match: 9. This CDR3 spans 13 amino acids. This chain's CDR3 is CASNPGQGNVQYF. The CDR3 nucleotides are TGTGCCAGCAACCCGGGACAGGGGAACGTGCAGTACTTC.